Listed here are 23 T cell receptor beta chains from one sample, sequenced in a study of breast tumors, draining lymph nodes, adjacent tissues. The lymph nodes were axillary draining lymph nodes from breast cancer patients. TCRdb independently ran MiXCR on the multiplex PCR reads; one entry per CDR3 protein. Among around 140,000 distinct CDR3 sequences listed, around a third were seen once. Sequenced: axillary lymph node tissue. All receptors derive from a female donor with breast cancer. Some clones in this sample may be carry-over from other donors' samples.

The chain links TRBV10-3 to TRBJ2-7; D is unresolved. Deletions cut 5 bases from V and 0 bases from J, with 5 bases between. The CDR3 has 12 residues. The germline V gene encodes CDR1 ENHRY and CDR2 SYGVKD. DNA for the CDR3: TGTGCCATCAGTCCGTGCTCCTACGAGCAGTACGTC. Its protein product is CAISPCSYEQYV.

As to this clonotype: Just one base apart from a much larger clone, this may be a read error. V and J are TRBV3-1 and TRBJ2-2; possibly TRBD2 for D (5 bases). Germline lookup yields CDR1 LGHDT and CDR2 YNNKEL (reference sequence). The ends were cut back, 4 bases at V and 7 bases at J, with 13 bases in the middle. This CDR3 region has 14 residues. The CDR3, as DNA: TGTGCCAGCAGCCCACGGGGAAGGGACGGGGAGCTGTTTTTT. Encoded protein: CASSPRGRDGELFF.

This clonotype appeared once. The chain is built from TRBV10-2 and TRBJ2-1; 11 bases align to TRBD2. The CDR3 runs to 14 residues. The germline V gene has CDR1 WSHSY and CDR2 SAAADI. Trimming took 4 bases from V and 7 from J; bases not matched to a gene: 3. The CDR3 is CASSALAGVNEQFF. Here the CDR3 DNA reads TGCGCCAGCAGTGCACTAGCGGGGGTTAATGAGCAGTTCTTC.

This clonotype was counted ten times or more. CDR3 in DNA: TGTGCCAGCAGTTACGGGGGTTCGGGCAAAGAGACCCAGTACTTC. This translates into CASSYGGSGKETQYF. The chain has TRBV6-6 and TRBJ2-5; D possibly uses TRBD1 or TRBD2 (5 bases each). Trimming took 2 bases from V and 3 from J, leaving 13 bases between them. Germline V CDR1 and CDR2: MNHNY, SVGAGI (reference sequence). The length of the CDR3 is 15 residues.

The chain couples TRBV6-5 to TRBJ1-1; the D is unclear. Germline lookup yields CDR1 MNHEY and CDR2 SVGAGI. Trimming removed 0 bases at V and 1 base at J, with 3 bases between. The length of the CDR3 is 13 residues. CDR3 in DNA: TGTGCCAGCAGTTACTCGTGGAACACTGAAGCTTTCTTT. It codes for CASSYSWNTEAFF.

The table lists this clonotype with many counts. The V gene is TRBV2, the J gene TRBJ2-5, with 9 nucleotides matching TRBD1. The ends lost 6 bases at V and 2 bases at J; junction bases unmatched: 7. Germline CDR1 and CDR2: SNHLY and FYNNEI. This CDR3 region has 15 residues. The chain's CDR3 is CASSKGQGFQETQYF. The CDR3 coding sequence is TGTGCCAGCAGCAAGGGACAGGGCTTTCAAGAGACCCAGTACTTC.

In its sample, this clonotype was seen many times. The chain employs TRBV9 and TRBJ2-7; 10 nucleotides match TRBD1. J gave up 7 bases and V 0 bases, and 7 bases lay outside the gene matches. Germline-derived CDR1 and CDR2 are SGDLS and YYNGEE. The CDR3 has 15 residues. CDR3 DNA sequence: TGTGCCAGCAGCGTAGAGGGGACAGGGGTGGGGGAGCAGTACTTC. It is translated as CASSVEGTGVGEQYF.

This clonotype was recorded a few times. This may be a read error, as it is one base from a much larger clone. This chain joins TRBV14 and TRBJ2-2; 10 positions match TRBD1. CDR1 and CDR2 from the germline V gene are SGHDN and FVKESK. Trimming took 4 bases from V and 6 from J; bases not matched to a gene: 8. The CDR3 has 16 residues. Written as DNA, the CDR3 is TGTGCCAGCAGCCGATTCCGGACAGGGGGTTCCGGGGAGCTGTTTTTT. It translates to CASSRFRTGGSGELFF.

On this clonotype itself: The limits of the CDR3 on the DNA are not certain, so only TCRdb's listed CDR3 is given. The chain recombines TRBV7-9 with TRBJ2-2; TRBD1 was called by the table and not checked on the DNA. The CDR3 is 20 residues long, counting both termini. Germline V lookup: CDR1 SEHNR, CDR2 FQNEAQ (reference sequence). CDR3: CASSFYICSATRDATGELFF.

Points on this clonotype: This likely comes from a read error, as the CDR3 has no conserved phenylalanine or tryptophan at its end. The rearrangement links TRBV19 to TRBJ2-7; 8 bases agree with TRBD1. The V segment lost 2 bases and the J segment 2 bases; nucleotides outside the gene matches: 8. Germline values: CDR1 LNHDA, CDR2 SQIVND (reference sequence). The CDR3 has 16 residues. This CDR3 is CASSISLPGQAYEQYS. The CDR3 nucleotides read TGTGCCAGTAGTATATCCCTCCCGGGACAGGCCTACGAGCAGTACTCC.

CDR3 loop: CSARQSNQPQHF. The DNA of the CDR3 is TGCAGTGCGAGACAATCCAATCAGCCCCAGCATTTT. The V call is TRBV20-1, the J call TRBJ1-5; D not resolved. V shed 6 bases and J shed 3 bases, with 9 bases lying between them. Germline V CDR1 and CDR2: DFQATT, SNEGSKA (reference sequence). CDR3 size: 12 residues.

This clonotype was counted at least ten times. This rearrangement joins TRBV27 to TRBJ1-6; D not resolved. The CDR3 spans 16 residues. Trimming stripped 3 bases from V and 0 bases from J, with 9 bases between. Looked up from germline, CDR1 is MNHEY and CDR2 is SMNVEV (reference sequence). The CDR3 protein is CASSFERSSYNSPLHF. The CDR3 region has the DNA TGTGCCAGCAGTTTTGAGAGAAGCTCCTATAATTCACCCCTCCACTTT.

This clonotype was picked up many times. The chain has TRBV4-1 and TRBJ1-4; unclear D gene. V gave up 8 bases and J gave up 7 bases, with 8 bases separating them. CDR3 size: 11 residues. In germline, CDR1 is MGHRA, CDR2 YSYEKL. The CDR3 coding sequence is TGCGCCAGCGGCACAATTGAAAAACTGTTTTTT. It encodes CASGTIEKLFF.

About this clonotype itself: The germline gene is not matched at one end of the junction; a read error may be the cause. The genes are TRBV5-1 and TRBJ2-5, with D possibly matching TRBD1 (5 bases). The CDR3 has 12 amino acids. The V gene's germline CDR1 is SGHRS and CDR2 YFSETQ. In nucleotides, the CDR3 is TGCGCCAGCAGCTCAGGGCAGGAGACCCACTACTTC. It codes for CASSSGQETHYF.

Only a few counts were recorded for this clonotype. This chain joins TRBV19 and TRBJ1-1, with TRBD1 as a possible D gene (5 bases). CDR1 is LNHDA and CDR2 is SQIVND in the germline V gene (reference sequence). The CDR3 runs to 12 residues. V lost 3 bases, J lost 5 bases, and 7 bases lay in between. DNA for the CDR3: TGTGCCAGTAGTATGCGGGGGACTGAAGCTTTCTTT. It codes for CASSMRGTEAFF.

This clonotype was observed a few times. J is TRBJ2-1 and V is TRBV27; the D gene is possibly TRBD1 (6 bases). The germline CDR1 and CDR2 sequences are MNHEY and SMNVEV (reference sequence). Between the trimmed V and J ends, which lost 0 bases and 5 bases, there was a span of 11 bases. The CDR3 totals 15 residues. This CDR3 reads CASSLSRRGNNEQFF. The CDR3 nucleotides read TGTGCCAGCAGTTTATCCCGCAGGGGAAACAATGAGCAGTTCTTC.

In this sample, this clonotype turned up many times. The chain links TRBV5-1 to TRBJ1-2; D not certain. This CDR3 spans 14 amino acids. Trimming took 0 bases from V and 7 from J, leaving 13 bases between them. CDR1 and CDR2 from the germline V gene are SGHRS and YFSETQ. The CDR3 sequence: CASSLGNGGSGYTF. DNA of the CDR3: TGCGCCAGCAGCTTGGGCAATGGAGGGTCTGGCTACACCTTC.

This clonotype was observed a few times. The chain couples TRBV10-2 to TRBJ1-1; TRBD1 is a possible D gene (5 bases). The V end was cut by 0 bases, the J end by 1 base, with 9 bases between. The CDR3 consists of 15 residues. Germline CDR1 and CDR2: WSHSY and SAAADI. CDR3 sequence reads: CASSESKQANTEAFF. The CDR3 DNA reads as TGCGCCAGCAGTGAGTCTAAACAGGCGAACACTGAAGCTTTCTTT.

This clonotype was seen many times. The V call is TRBV20-1, the J call TRBJ2-4; weak D call: TRBD1 (5 bases). From germline, CDR1 is DFQATT and CDR2 SNEGSKA (reference sequence). Trimming stripped 1 base from V and 4 bases from J, with 14 bases between. The CDR3 has 15 residues. In nucleotides, the CDR3 is TGCAGTGCTAGAGGGCTTTTTTGGACAAAAAACATTCAGTACTTC. Translated: CSARGLFWTKNIQYF.

On this clonotype itself: The conserved phenylalanine or tryptophan is not found at the CDR3 terminus, so this likely reflects a read error. The limits of the CDR3 on the DNA are not certain, so only TCRdb's listed CDR3 is given. The chain combines TRBV20-1 with TRBJ2-7. In germline, CDR1 is DFQATT, CDR2 SNEGSKA (reference sequence). The CDR3 has 12 amino acids, counting both end residues. The CDR3 is CSASDSSYEPYL.

This clonotype was seen ten or more times. The V and J genes are TRBV4-1 and TRBJ2-2; D is ambiguous. V lost 2 bases to trimming and J lost 1 base, with 11 bases between them. From germline, CDR1 is MGHRA and CDR2 YSYEKL. This CDR3 is 16 amino acids long. CDR3 loop: CASSQQAPQNTGELFF. The CDR3 DNA follows: TGCGCCAGCAGCCAACAAGCACCCCAGAACACCGGGGAGCTGTTTTTT.

The rearrangement links TRBV9 to TRBJ2-3; 7 nucleotides match TRBD2. This CDR3 has 13 residues. V was clipped by 4 bases and J by 10 bases; unmatched bases: 9. The germline V gene has CDR1 SGDLS and CDR2 YYNGEE. The CDR3 reads CASSKAGEGAQYF. CDR3 sequence (DNA): TGTGCCAGCAGCAAGGCCGGGGAGGGAGCGCAGTATTTT.

This clonotype was seen repeatedly, ten times or more. The chain joins TRBV10-2 to TRBJ2-5; D might be TRBD2 (5 bases). CDR3 length: 12 amino acids. V was trimmed by 6 bases and J by 4 bases, leaving 9 bases between them. CDR1 is WSHSY and CDR2 is SAAADI in the germline V gene. CDR3 region: CASRRGIETQYF. CDR3 DNA: TGCGCCAGCAGGCGAGGGATAGAGACCCAGTACTTC.